What follows are 32 T cell receptor beta chains derived from one specimen sequenced in a study of T cells in women clearing cervical HPV infection. The protocol was immunoSEQ multiplex PCR, while the TCRdb copy is restricted to in-frame clones and leaves out a portion. This table lists under 35,000 clones. The specimen was blood buffy coat. Source of these receptors: a woman aged 18 to 75 with a cervical HPV16 infection that either progressed to CIN3+ or cleared (not recorded which).

With regard to this clone: The read comes to an end 3 residues before the CDR3 does, leaving the germline J gene to fill in the end. V and J are TRBV19 and TRBJ1-6; D gene uncertain. CDR3 length equals 17 residues. The ends were cut back, 5 bases at V and 0 bases at J, with 14 bases in the middle. Germline CDR1 LNHDA, CDR2 SQIVND (reference sequence). CDR3 region: CASSPALKSSYNSPLHF. The CDR3 DNA, read in part, is TGTGCCAGTAGTCCTGCACTGAAGAGCTCCTATAATTCACCC.

About this clone: The CDR3 end is not reached by the read, which stops 3 residues before it; the germline J gene fills it in. The genes are TRBV10-3 and TRBJ2-7; 9 bases align to TRBD1. The length of the CDR3 is 16 residues. After removal of 9 bases from V and 3 bases from J, the junction contained 15 bases not matched to a gene. Germline CDR1 ENHRY, CDR2 SYGVKD. The sequenced part of the CDR3 DNA is TGTGCCATTCGGGACGTGACCGGGACAGGGAACTACGAG. Protein sequence: CAIRDVTGTGNYE. The full-length CDR3 reads as CAIRDVTGTGNYEQYF.

As for this clone: The read ends 3 residues shy of where the CDR3 ends; the end is completed using the germline J gene. V gene TRBV30 combines with J gene TRBJ2-7; D is unclear. V was cut by 3 bases and J by 3 bases, with 6 bases left in between. Germline CDR1 GTSNPN, CDR2 SVGIG (reference sequence). The CDR3 length is 11 residues. The covered CDR3 bases are TGTGCCTGGAGGCTCGGCTACGAG. It specifies CAWRLGYE. In full, the CDR3 reads CAWRLGYEQYF.

Comment on this clone: The observed sequence ends 3 residues before the CDR3 terminus, with the missing tail filled in from the germline J gene. The chain recombines TRBV11-3 with TRBJ2-5, with D perhaps TRBD1 (6 bases). V was trimmed by 5 bases and J by 2 bases, leaving 12 bases between them. Germline assignment: CDR1 SGHNT and CDR2 YENEEA. There are 14 residues in the CDR3. The sequenced part of the CDR3 DNA is TGTGCCAGCAGCGAAATGGGACATCAAGAGACC. Translating it yields CASSEMGHQET. The whole CDR3 protein reads CASSEMGHQETQYF.

As concerns this clone: The sequence runs out 3 residues before the end of the CDR3; the remainder is reconstructed from the germline J gene. J is TRBJ2-7 and V is TRBV5-1, with D maybe TRBD2 (6 bases). CDR3 length equals 15 residues. The germline V gene has CDR1 SGHRS and CDR2 YFSETQ. Trimming removed 0 bases from V and 0 bases from J, with 10 bases in between. The covered CDR3 bases are TGCGCCAGCAGCTTGGTAGCGGCAGACTCCTACGAG. Amino acid sequence: CASSLVAADSYE. The whole CDR3 sequence reads CASSLVAADSYEQYF.

Regarding this clone: The read gets to within 3 residues of the CDR3 end, and the germline J gene fills in the rest. V usage is TRBV5-4 and J usage is TRBJ2-2, with a tentative D call TRBD1 (6 bases). Trimming pared 1 base from V and 5 bases from J, leaving 15 bases between. This CDR3 spans 16 amino acids. The germline V gene encodes CDR1 SGHNT and CDR2 YYREEE (reference sequence). CDR3 DNA (partial): TGTGCCAGCAGCTTGAGGTCGACAGGTGATACCGGGGAG. As protein: CASSLRSTGDTGE. The entire CDR3 is CASSLRSTGDTGELFF.

A note on this clone: The read ends 3 residues early relative to the CDR3; the germline J gene fills the gap. This chain uses TRBV20-1 with TRBJ2-5, with 8 bases identical to TRBD2. V lost 3 bases and J lost 4; bases outside the gene matches: 10. CDR1 and CDR2 from the germline V gene are DFQATT and SNEGSKA (reference sequence). The CDR3 is 15 residues long. CDR3 DNA, as far as it was read: TGCAGTGCTAGCGGGGGGGCTGTGGGGGGAGAGACC. Translated, it gives CSASGGAVGGET. The CDR3 reads in full as CSASGGAVGGETQYF.

Note on this clone: The DNA ends 3 residues before the CDR3 does, and the rest of the CDR3 is filled in from the germline J gene. The chain joins TRBV13 to TRBJ1-2, with a possible D match to TRBD1 (5 bases). This CDR3 has 19 residues. CDR1 and CDR2 from the germline V gene are PRHDT and FYEKMQ (reference sequence). CDR3 amino acids: CASSIWAGGIGGGTDDYTF. The DNA read from the CDR3 is TGTGCCAGCAGCATCTGGGCGGGTGGGATCGGGGGGGGTACGGATGAC. The full variable domain, completed using reference TRBV13 and TRBJ1-2, is AAGVIQSPRHLIKEKRETATLKCYPIPRHDTVYWYQQGPGQDPQFLISFYEKMQSDKGSIPDRFSAQQFSDYHSELNMSSLELGDSALYFCASSIWAGGIGGGTDDYTFGSGTRLTVV.

In regard to this clone: The read terminates 3 residues ahead of where the CDR3 ends, so the germline J gene completes it. The chain uses TRBV7-8 and TRBJ2-3; D gene ambiguous. Germline CDR1 is SGHVS and CDR2 is FQNEAQ. V gave up 3 bases and J gave up 1 base, with 8 bases separating them. The CDR3 totals 14 residues. The CDR3 sequence is CASSFLPGTDTQYF. CDR3 DNA (partial): TGTGCCAGCAGCTTTCTCCCGGGCACAGATACG.

The CDR3: CASSLTWRWRTSETTGELFF. The covered CDR3 bases are TGTGCCAGCAGCTTAACTTGGAGATGGAGGACTAGCGAGACGACCGGGGAG. The chain uses TRBV7-3 and TRBJ2-2; 9 bases agree with TRBD2. The read gets to within 3 residues of the CDR3 end, and the germline J gene fills in the rest. Trimming at V came to 0 bases and at J to 5 bases, leaving 16 bases not matched to a gene. CDR1 and CDR2 from the germline V gene are SGHTA and FQGTGA. This CDR3 contains 20 residues.

As concerns this clone: From the germline J gene comes the end of the CDR3, since the read stops 3 residues before it. The chain joins TRBV7-8 to TRBJ1-5; D gene unclear. Trimming removed 11 bases from V and 7 bases from J, with 12 bases in between. The CDR3 contains 11 residues. Germline-derived CDR1 and CDR2 are SGHVS and FQNEAQ. The part of the CDR3 DNA that was read is TGTGCCGCGGGAAGTGGCCAGCCC. Translation gives CAAGSGQP. The full CDR3 sequence reads CAAGSGQPQHF.

As regards this clone: The CDR3 end falls 3 residues outside the read, so it is completed with the germline J gene. The genes are TRBV29-1 and TRBJ2-3; D possibly corresponds to TRBD2 (6 bases). The V end lost 3 bases, the J end lost 0 bases, and 13 bases lay between the germline ends. CDR3 length: 15 amino acids. Germline V gives CDR1 SQVTM, CDR2 ANQGSEA. The part of the CDR3 DNA that was read is TGCAGCGTTGAGAGCGGGTTCTCTAGCACAGATACG. It specifies CSVESGFSSTDT. The whole CDR3 reads CSVESGFSSTDTQYF.

As regards this clone: Sequencing ends 3 residues short of the CDR3 end; the germline J gene provides the rest. The chain is built from TRBV4-2 and TRBJ1-2; 8 bases are a match to TRBD1. V shed 4 bases, J shed 4 bases, and the junction held 11 bases outside the gene matches. From germline, CDR1 is LGHNA and CDR2 YNFKEQ. The CDR3 loop spans 16 amino acids. The sequenced CDR3 bases are TGTGCCAGCAGCCCAGACCCGACAGGGGCTACCTATGGC. It yields the protein CASSPDPTGATYG. The entire CDR3 sequence reads CASSPDPTGATYGYTF.

With respect to this clone: The sequence runs out 3 residues before the end of the CDR3; the remainder is reconstructed from the germline J gene. The V call is TRBV18, the J call TRBJ2-7; 8 positions agree with TRBD2. Germline-derived CDR1 and CDR2 are KGHSH and LQKENI. This CDR3 spans 14 amino acids. V lost 3 bases, J lost 5 bases, and 6 bases stayed unmatched. The CDR3 sequence is CASSPSGGLNEQYF. Partial CDR3 DNA: TGTGCCAGCTCACCCAGCGGGGGTTTGAACGAG.

On this clone itself: Mismatch with germline at one junction end may stem from a read error. The sequence runs out 3 residues before the end of the CDR3; the remainder is reconstructed from the germline J gene. Different DNA sequences within this sample yield the same CDR3. The chain carries TRBV7-9 and TRBJ1-3; D is uncertain. There are 15 residues in the CDR3. The germline V gene encodes CDR1 SEHNR and CDR2 FQNEAQ (reference sequence). The DNA read from the CDR3 is TGTGCCAGCAGCTTATCGGGGATTTCTGGAAACACG. Translated, it gives CASSLSGISGNT. The CDR3, in full, reads CASSLSGISGNTIYF.

Remarks on this clone: The read comes to an end 3 residues before the CDR3 does, leaving the germline J gene to fill in the end. V and J are TRBV20-1 and TRBJ2-7; 8 bases agree with TRBD1. Per the germline V gene, CDR1 is DFQATT and CDR2 is SNEGSKA (reference sequence). Trimming cost V 6 bases and J 3 bases; bases outside gene matches: 1. There are 11 residues in the CDR3. The sequenced part of the CDR3 DNA is TGCAGTGCAGGACAGGGCTACGAG. Its protein is CSAGQGYE. The entire CDR3 sequence reads CSAGQGYEQYF.

As for this clone: The read terminates 3 residues ahead of where the CDR3 ends, so the germline J gene completes it. The J gene is TRBJ2-1, the V gene TRBV7-3, with 7 bases identical to TRBD2. The CDR3 spans 16 residues. J gave up 7 bases and V 1 base, and 10 bases lay outside the gene matches. Germline loops: CDR1 SGHTA, CDR2 FQGTGA. CDR3 loop: CASSLNAGVRRNEQFF. The part of the CDR3 DNA that was read is TGTGCCAGCAGCTTAAACGCGGGAGTCCGAAGAAATGAG. Looking up the rest from reference TRBV7-3 and TRBJ2-1 gives the full variable domain: GAGVSQTPSNKVTEKGKYVELRCDPISGHTALYWYRQSLGQGPEFLIYFQGTGAADDSGLPNDRFFAVRPEGSVSTLKIQRTERGDSAVYLCASSLNAGVRRNEQFFGPGTRLTVL.

For this clone: The observed sequence ends 3 residues before the CDR3 terminus, with the missing tail filled in from the germline J gene. The J gene is TRBJ2-4, the V gene TRBV30; 8 bases map to TRBD1. This CDR3 contains 16 residues. Per germline, CDR1 GTSNPN and CDR2 SVGIG (reference sequence). The DNA read from the CDR3 is TGTGCCTGGAGTGGTGAGACAGGGGTGGTTGTGGCAGGT. This codes for CAWSGETGVVVAG. The CDR3 in full is CAWSGETGVVVAGQYF.

Remarks on this clone: The read is 3 residues too short to cover the CDR3 end, so that end is filled in from the germline J gene. The chain employs TRBV9 and TRBJ2-7; TRBD2 aligns across 7 bases. V shed 3 bases and J 4 bases; nucleotides not matched to a gene: 4. CDR3 length equals 13 residues. Germline CDR1 reads SGDLS; CDR2 reads YYNGEE. The DNA read from the CDR3 is TGTGCCAGCAGCGGGGGGGGACGATACGAG. Encoded protein: CASSGGGRYE. The whole CDR3 reads CASSGGGRYEQYF.

As to this clone: The read gets to within 3 residues of the CDR3 end, and the germline J gene fills in the rest. The genes are TRBV6-1 and TRBJ1-6; D gene unclear. The V gene lost 4 bases and the J gene lost 8 bases, with 12 bases spanning the gap. CDR3 length: 14 residues. Germline loops: CDR1 MNHNS, CDR2 SASEGT. CDR3 DNA (partial): TGTGCCAGCAGTGCCCGCGGGGTGGATTCACCC. This codes for CASSARGVDSP. The complete CDR3 reads CASSARGVDSPLHF.

For this clone: Read coverage stops 3 residues before the CDR3 terminus; the germline J gene supplies the remainder. V and J are TRBV5-1 and TRBJ2-5, with 9 bases matching TRBD2. CDR3 size: 14 residues. In germline, CDR1 is SGHRS, CDR2 YFSETQ. Partial CDR3 DNA: TGCGCCAGCAGCCCGGGACTAGCAGGAGATACC. Its protein is CASSPGLAGDT. The complete CDR3 sequence is CASSPGLAGDTQYF. The complete variable domain, with remaining parts taken from reference TRBV5-1 and TRBJ2-5, reads KAGVTQTPRYLIKTRGQQVTLSCSPISGHRSVSWYQQTPGQGLQFLFEYFSETQRNKGNFPGRFSGRQFSNSRSEMNVSTLELGDSALYLCASSPGLAGDTQYFGPGTRLLVL.

Note on this clone: The read comes to an end 3 residues before the CDR3 does, leaving the germline J gene to fill in the end. The gene calls are TRBV29-1 and TRBJ2-3, with 8 bases aligning to TRBD2. V shed 5 bases and J 1 base; nucleotides not matched to a gene: 11. The CDR3 runs 16 residues. Germline V gene sequence: CDR1 SQVTM, CDR2 ANQGSEA. The part of the CDR3 DNA that was read is TGCAGCGTTACACCTCTTAGCGGGACGGGCACAGATACG. Its protein product is CSVTPLSGTGTDT. In full, the CDR3 is CSVTPLSGTGTDTQYF.

A note on this clone: Read coverage stops 3 residues before the CDR3 terminus; the germline J gene supplies the remainder. This rearrangement joins TRBV7-8 to TRBJ1-2; D not resolved. Germline lookup yields CDR1 SGHVS and CDR2 FQNEAQ. CDR3 length equals 12 residues. CDR3: CASSLVAQGYTF. The covered CDR3 bases are TGTGCCAGCAGCTTAGTGGCACAGGGC.

A note on this clone: The CDR3 is cut off 3 residues early in the read; its end comes from the germline J gene. This chain uses TRBV5-1 with TRBJ2-5, with D unclear. The CDR3 extends over 15 amino acids. Germline loops: CDR1 SGHRS, CDR2 YFSETQ. V was shortened by 0 bases and J by 5 bases, with 14 bases between the two germline ends. CDR3 sequence: CASSLGQRLGETQYF. The DNA read from the CDR3 is TGCGCCAGCAGCTTGGGGCAGCGACTCGGCGAGACC.

About this clone itself: The read falls 3 residues short of the CDR3 end, and the missing part is taken from the germline J gene. This chain connects TRBV29-1 to TRBJ1-2; 8 bases are a match to TRBD1. Germline CDR1 reads SQVTM; CDR2 reads ANQGSEA. This CDR3 is 14 amino acids long. The CDR3 DNA, read in part, is TGCAGCGTTGCCCGGACAGGGTTTGGGGGCGGC. This codes for CSVARTGFGGG. From start to end, the CDR3 is CSVARTGFGGGYTF.

Turning to this clone: From the germline J gene comes the end of the CDR3, since the read stops 3 residues before it. The V call is TRBV10-3, the J call TRBJ2-7; D is unclear. CDR3 length equals 14 residues. Per germline, CDR1 ENHRY and CDR2 SYGVKD. V shed 0 bases and J shed 0 bases, with 6 bases lying between them. CDR3 bases read: TGTGCCATCAGTGAGTCCGGTAGCTCCTACGAG. Protein product: CAISESGSSYE. The whole CDR3 reads CAISESGSSYEQYF.

To note about this clone: Sequencing ends 3 residues short of the CDR3 end; the germline J gene provides the rest. J is TRBJ2-7 and V is TRBV5-1, with D perhaps TRBD1 (6 bases). The CDR3 runs 15 residues. V shed 4 bases and J shed 5 bases, with 19 bases lying between them. The V gene's germline CDR1 is SGHRS and CDR2 YFSETQ. The covered CDR3 bases are TGCGCCAGCAGCCCGGCGGACAGCGTGGGGGACGAG. This gives the protein CASSPADSVGDE. The full-length CDR3 reads as CASSPADSVGDEQYF.

A remark on this clone: The read ends 3 residues shy of where the CDR3 ends; the end is completed using the germline J gene. The gene calls are TRBV20-1 and TRBJ1-2, with D unresolved. V was cut by 4 bases and J by 5 bases, with 8 bases left in between. There are 11 residues in the CDR3. Germline loops: CDR1 DFQATT, CDR2 SNEGSKA (reference sequence). The CDR3 loop is CSATTGYGYTF. The part of the CDR3 DNA that was read is TGCAGTGCTACTACGGGGTATGGC.

For this clone: The read stops 3 residues short of the end of the CDR3; the missing end is completed from the germline J gene. The V and J genes are TRBV19 and TRBJ2-6, with TRBD1 identical over 7 bases. CDR3 size: 14 residues. The germline gives CDR1 LNHDA, CDR2 SQIVND (reference sequence). Trimming took 9 bases from V and 0 from J; bases not matched to a gene: 2. CDR3 in amino acids: CASSGGSGANVLTF. CDR3 bases read: TGTGCCAGCTCAGGGGGCTCTGGGGCCAACGTC.

As concerns this clone: The DNA ends 3 residues before the CDR3 does, and the rest of the CDR3 is filled in from the germline J gene. This chain connects TRBV6-2 or TRBV6-3 to TRBJ2-3, with 8 bases matching TRBD2. Germline V lookup: CDR1 MNHEY, CDR2 SVGEGT. The CDR3 is made up of 15 amino acids. V shed 0 bases, J shed 2 bases, and the junction held 1 base outside the gene matches. The CDR3 DNA, read in part, is TGTGCCAGCAGTTACTCCGGGGGGGCCACAGATACG. This codes for CASSYSGGATDT. The full CDR3 protein is CASSYSGGATDTQYF.

As for this clone: The sequence runs out 3 residues before the end of the CDR3; the remainder is reconstructed from the germline J gene. The chain employs TRBV7-6 and TRBJ2-2; D is ambiguous. CDR1 is SGHVS and CDR2 is FNYEAQ in the germline V gene. CDR3 length: 11 residues. The V gene lost 1 base and the J gene lost 10 bases, with 4 bases spanning the gap. CDR3 in amino acids: CASSLVEELFF. The DNA read from the CDR3 is TGTGCCAGCAGCTTAGTAGAGGAG. The full variable domain, with the rest looked up from reference TRBV7-6 and TRBJ2-2, is GAGVSQSPRYKVTKRGQDVALRCDPISGHVSLYWYRQALGQGPEFLTYFNYEAQQDKSGLPNDRFSAERPEGSISTLTIQRTEQRDSAMYRCASSLVEELFFGEGSRLTVL.

Note on this clone: The CDR3 end is not reached by the read, which stops 3 residues before it; the germline J gene fills it in. This chain connects TRBV12-3 or TRBV12-4 to TRBJ1-5; D uncertain. The CDR3 covers 16 residues. The ends were cut back, 6 bases at V and 5 bases at J, with 20 bases in the middle. The covered CDR3 bases are TGTGCCAGCAGCGAATGGGCCCACTTCTGGGATCAGCCC. Translating gives CASSEWAHFWDQP. The whole CDR3 sequence reads CASSEWAHFWDQPQHF.